Sequencing of this TCR beta chain was carried out in a study of blood T cell repertoires in COVID-19. Study processing details: Amplified reference gene primers provided the basis for estimating nucleated cell counts. The method was immunoSEQ multiplex PCR; TCRdb's version includes in-frame clones alone and lacks a portion of them. That table is the source of V, J and clone size, and D and trimming were worked out from the DNA. Of about 170,000 clones listed, more than 75% are singletons. This receptor was taken from a man aged 18 to 30 with COVID-19, enrolled during active disease. Sequencing was done on a sample of peripheral blood.

The CDR3 coding sequence is TGTGCCAGCAGCCCTAAGGGGACAGGGGGCTTGAGCACAGATACGCAGTATTTT. Translating gives CASSPKGTGGLSTDTQYF. The chain employs TRBV7-2 and TRBJ2-3; 12 nucleotides line up with TRBD1. Losses at the gene ends were 5 bases for V and 0 bases for J; bases not matched to a gene: 9. CDR1 and CDR2 from the germline V gene are SGHTA and FQGNSA. The CDR3 covers 18 residues.